Here is one TCR beta chain with its context. Its antigen is undetermined. Those patients with uncontrolled infection, other autoimmune disease, pregnancy or lactation were excluded. Diagnostic assessment was based on clinical symptoms, serum thyroxine and TRAb, thyroid ultrasound and orbital computed tomography. TCR beta CDR3 region amplification was performed from RNA transcripts. During a first-round RT-PCR of the TCR CDR3, the HTBI primer set was used. TCRdb reprocessed the multiplex PCR reads with MiXCR, giving one entry per CDR3 protein. This table has 480,000 or so distinct CDR3 sequences, around 50% appearing once. This sample is drawn from a study of T cells in Graves' hyperthyroidism and ophthalmopathy. General study results and limits: In simple terms, a model built on 13 V-J features told ophthalmopathy apart from stable hyperthyroidism. Most thyroid clonotypes expanded above 0.001 were also detected in blood.

Per germline, CDR1 SNHLY and CDR2 FYNNEI. Trimming pared 4 bases from V and 5 bases from J, leaving 5 bases between. This CDR3 region has 12 residues. The V call is TRBV2, the J call TRBJ1-4, with no clear D. The TCR was taken from an adult woman with Graves' disease, either hyperthyroidism or ophthalmopathy (not recorded which). Sequenced: peripheral blood or thyroid tissue (not recorded which). The CDR3 region is CASSVLNEKLFF. CDR3 nucleotide sequence: TGTGCCAGCAGTGTATTAAATGAAAAACTGTTTTTT.